The 17 T cell receptor beta chains given below trace back to one sample, sequenced in a study of T-cell reconstitution after alpha-beta-depleted transplantation in children. The TCRbeta library was prepared with unique molecular identifiers. TCRdb re-analysed the PCR reads in MiXCR, keeping a single row per CDR3 protein. The sample carries over 85,000 distinct CDR3 sequences, 7.5% to 9% recorded once. Sequencing used PBMCs, obtained before TCRalphabeta/CD19-depleted stem cell transplant. The receptors were gathered from a boy aged 2 to 10 with acute lymphoblastic leukemia, due to receive a stem cell transplant.

Only a few counts were recorded for this clonotype. This CDR3 reads CASSWGGRGTGELFF. The CDR3 nucleotides are TGTGCCAGCAGTTGGGGGGGCAGGGGGACCGGGGAGCTGTTTTTT. The rearrangement links TRBV12-3 or TRBV12-4 to TRBJ2-2; D assignment may be TRBD1 or TRBD2 (7 bases each). V lost 4 bases to trimming and J lost 5 bases, with 14 bases between them. The CDR3 has 15 residues.

This clonotype was seen ten or more times. This CDR3 reads CASSYNPDRAYEQYF. CDR3 bases: TGTGCCAGCAGTTACAACCCGGACAGGGCCTACGAGCAGTACTTC. This sequence joins TRBV6-2 or TRBV6-3 and TRBJ2-7; 8 positions agree with TRBD1. This CDR3 spans 15 amino acids. Germline assignment: CDR1 MNHEY and CDR2 SVGEGT. V lost 2 bases and J lost 2; bases outside the gene matches: 5.

The table lists this clonotype with a few counts. This chain joins TRBV28 and TRBJ1-2; D is uncertain. Per germline, CDR1 MDHEN and CDR2 SYDVKM. V gave up 3 bases and J gave up 11 bases, with 10 bases separating them. This CDR3 contains 11 residues. The CDR3 coding sequence is TGTGCCAGCAGTTTTTTAGGGCGGTACACCTTC. It encodes CASSFLGRYTF.

The chain recombines TRBV2 with TRBJ2-7; no definite D call. Germline CDR1 is SNHLY and CDR2 is FYNNEI. The CDR3 length is 16 residues. Trimming removed 6 bases from V and 1 base from J, with 19 bases in between. CDR3 loop: CASRLLGFLVSYEQYF. The CDR3 coding sequence is TGTGCCAGCAGGCTCTTAGGGTTCCTAGTTTCCTACGAGCAGTACTTC.

The CDR3 DNA follows: TGCAGTGCTAAGGGGGGGGACAGAGATTACGAGCAGTACTTC. Its protein is CSAKGGDRDYEQYF. V and J are TRBV20-1 and TRBJ2-7; possibly TRBD1 or TRBD2 for D (7 bases each). Germline CDR1 DFQATT, CDR2 SNEGSKA (reference sequence). V was cut by 4 bases and J by 4 bases, with 17 bases left in between. The CDR3 length is 14 residues.

This clonotype was recorded once. The chain combines TRBV6-2 or TRBV6-3 with TRBJ2-2; 11 nucleotides agree with TRBD2. J was trimmed by 1 base and V by 7 bases; bases with no gene match: 5. This CDR3 is built from 16 residues. CDR1 and CDR2 (germline): MNHEY, SVGEGT. Here the CDR3 DNA reads TGTGCCAGCACCTACGGGACTAGCGGGAACACCGGGGAGCTGTTTTTT. This sequence encodes CASTYGTSGNTGELFF.

This clonotype has ten or more counts. The J gene is TRBJ2-3, the V gene TRBV29-1; D gene uncertain. The CDR3 contains 12 residues. CDR1 is SQVTM and CDR2 is ANQGSEA in the germline V gene. V lost 8 bases, J lost 3 bases, and 12 bases lay in between. This CDR3 is CSFNQQTDTQYF. The CDR3 DNA follows: TGCAGCTTTAATCAGCAAACAGATACGCAGTATTTT.

This rearrangement joins TRBV20-1 to TRBJ2-5, with 10 nucleotides matching TRBD1. There are 12 residues in the CDR3. Germline-derived CDR1 and CDR2 are DFQATT and SNEGSKA (reference sequence). V lost 6 bases to trimming and J lost 5 bases; unmatched junction nucleotides: 3. CDR3 nucleotides: TGCAGTGCCCCGGGACAGGGGGAGACCCAGTACTTC. It translates to CSAPGQGETQYF.

This clonotype was detected a few times. The J gene is TRBJ2-3, the V gene TRBV5-6; D uncertain. This CDR3 comprises 15 residues. Germline CDR1 is SGHDT and CDR2 is YYEEEE. V gave up 4 bases and J gave up 5 bases, with 17 bases separating them. The CDR3 coding sequence is TGTGCCAGCAGCGGCCATGACGGCCTCGAAGATACGCAGTATTTT. Protein product: CASSGHDGLEDTQYF.

This clonotype was found many times. This chain uses TRBV10-2 with TRBJ2-1; D may match TRBD1 or TRBD2 (6 bases each). V was pared by 7 bases and J by 3 bases, with 13 bases between. Per the germline V gene, CDR1 is WSHSY and CDR2 is SAAADI. CDR3 length: 14 residues. The CDR3 reads CASIVGGRYNEQFF. As DNA, the CDR3 is TGCGCCAGCATAGTAGGGGGGCGCTACAATGAGCAGTTCTTC.

This clonotype was counted at least ten times. The rearrangement links TRBV6-2 or TRBV6-3 to TRBJ2-1; 8 nucleotides agree with TRBD1. The CDR3 totals 15 residues. Germline V gene lookup returns CDR1 MNHEY and CDR2 SVGEGT. J lost 7 bases, V lost 3 bases, and 8 bases had no gene match. CDR3 bases: TGTGCCAGCAGTTATCTAGGGACAGGCAGGAATGAGCAGTTCTTC. The encoded protein is CASSYLGTGRNEQFF.

This clonotype was recorded many times. The gene calls are TRBV6-4 and TRBJ2-2; no clear D gene. CDR1 is MRHNA, CDR2 SNTAGT, per germline. V was pared by 0 bases and J by 4 bases, with 12 bases between. This CDR3 spans 16 amino acids. In nucleotides, the CDR3 is TGTGCCAGCAGTGACTCTAGCAGCCATAGCACCGGGGAGCTGTTTTTT. Amino acids: CASSDSSSHSTGELFF.

The chain links TRBV20-1 to TRBJ2-1; D may be TRBD1 (6 bases). Germline-derived CDR1 and CDR2 are DFQATT and SNEGSKA (reference sequence). Trimming stripped 5 bases from V and 7 bases from J, with 9 bases between. The length of the CDR3 is 11 residues. CDR3 in amino acids: CSAVRGNEQFF. Here the CDR3 DNA reads TGCAGTGCTGTCAGGGGAAATGAGCAGTTCTTC.

This clonotype occurred many times. The chain recombines TRBV12-5 with TRBJ2-1, with TRBD1 matching over 8 bases. The CDR3 covers 14 residues. V gave up 1 base and J gave up 9 bases; unmatched junction bases: 5. Per the germline V gene, CDR1 is LGHNT and CDR2 is FRNRAP. The CDR3 nucleotides are TGTGCTAGTGGTTTGGGACAGGGGAGCGGTGAGCAGTTCTTC. Translating it yields CASGLGQGSGEQFF.

This clonotype has a handful of counts. This chain uses TRBV18 with TRBJ1-2; TRBD1 agrees at 9 bases. Trimming at V came to 5 bases and at J to 1 base, leaving 5 bases not matched to a gene. Germline lookup yields CDR1 KGHSH and CDR2 LQKENI. The CDR3 contains 15 residues. The CDR3 DNA sequence: TGTGCCAGCTCAGCAACGGGACAGGGTAACTATGGCTACACCTTC. This codes for CASSATGQGNYGYTF.

This clonotype has a count of ten or more. The chain carries TRBV6-5 and TRBJ1-1, with 7 bases matching TRBD1. The CDR3 consists of 16 residues. Germline V CDR1 and CDR2: MNHEY, SVGAGI. Losses at the gene ends were 2 bases for V and 5 bases for J; bases not matched to a gene: 11. CDR3 residues: CASSYANWAGGTEAFF. Here the CDR3 DNA reads TGTGCCAGCAGTTACGCTAATTGGGCAGGGGGTACTGAAGCTTTCTTT.

The rearrangement joins TRBV5-1 to TRBJ2-7; 13 positions agree with TRBD2. This CDR3 is built from 18 residues. The germline V gene has CDR1 SGHRS and CDR2 YFSETQ. The trim removed 1 base at V and 5 bases at J, leaving 12 bases unmatched. CDR3 in amino acids: CASSLTTSGGDFPHEQYF. DNA of the CDR3: TGCGCCAGCAGCTTGACCACTAGCGGGGGGGACTTCCCCCACGAGCAGTACTTC.